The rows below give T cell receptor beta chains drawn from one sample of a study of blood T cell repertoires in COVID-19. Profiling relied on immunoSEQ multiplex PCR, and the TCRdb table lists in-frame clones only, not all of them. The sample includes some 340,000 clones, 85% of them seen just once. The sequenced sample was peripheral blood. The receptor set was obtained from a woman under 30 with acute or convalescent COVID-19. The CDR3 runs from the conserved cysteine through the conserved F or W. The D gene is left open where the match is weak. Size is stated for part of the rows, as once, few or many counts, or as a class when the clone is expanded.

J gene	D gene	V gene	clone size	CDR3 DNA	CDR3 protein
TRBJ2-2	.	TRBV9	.	TGTGCCAGCAGGGGGGGTGGCGCGAACACCGGGGAGCTGTTTTTT	CASRGGGANTGELFF
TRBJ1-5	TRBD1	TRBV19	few	TGTGCCAGTACGGACAGGGGAGGCAATCAGCCCCAGCATTTT	CASTDRGGNQPQHF
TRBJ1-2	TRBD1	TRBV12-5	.	TGTGCTAGTGGTCAGGGGGGAAGCTATGGCTACACCTTC	CASGQGGSYGYTF
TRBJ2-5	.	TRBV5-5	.	TGTGCCAGCAGCTTGGTGCAGGTTTCATCGCAGACCCAGTACTTC	CASSLVQVSSQTQYF
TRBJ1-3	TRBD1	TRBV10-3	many	TGTGCCATCAGTACAGGGGTTTCTGGAAACACCATATATTTT	CAISTGVSGNTIYF
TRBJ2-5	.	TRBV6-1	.	TGTGCCAGCGGTGAAACCGGGACAAGGTCGACCCAGTACTTC	CASGETGTRSTQYF
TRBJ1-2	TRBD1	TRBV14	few	TGTGCCAGCAGCCAGGGACAGGGATATGGCTACACCTTC	CASSQGQGYGYTF
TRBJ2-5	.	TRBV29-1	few	TGCAGCTACCGGGGTTGGGAAGAGACCCAGTACTTC	CSYRGWEETQYF
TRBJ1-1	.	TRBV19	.	TGTGCCAGTAGTACAGGGTCGAACACTGAAGCTTTCTTT	CASSTGSNTEAFF
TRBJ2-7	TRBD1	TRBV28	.	TGTGCCAGCAGTTTATTCGGGACAGGGTCCTACGAGCAGTACTTC	CASSLFGTGSYEQYF
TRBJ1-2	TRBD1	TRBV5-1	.	TGCGCCAGCAGCTTGGGGACAGGGGGCTACTCCTGGGGCGTCTATGGCTACACCTTC	CASSLGTGGYSWGVYGYTF
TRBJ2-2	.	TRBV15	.	TGTGCCACCAGCAGAGATCGCGGGGCTGGGGAGCTGTTTTTT	CATSRDRGAGELFF
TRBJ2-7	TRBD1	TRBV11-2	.	TGTGCCAGCAGCTTAGGTGGGACAGGGGTATCCTACGAGCAGTACTTC	CASSLGGTGVSYEQYF
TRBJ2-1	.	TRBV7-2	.	TGTGCCAGCAGCTTAGATGGGAGAACACAGTTCTTC	CASSLDGRTQFF
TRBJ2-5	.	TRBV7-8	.	TGTGCCAGCAGCTTAATCAGGGACCAAGAGACCCAGTACTTC	CASSLIRDQETQYF
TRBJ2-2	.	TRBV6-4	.	TGTGCCAGCAGCCCGAGGACCGGGGAGCTGTTTTTT	CASSPRTGELFF
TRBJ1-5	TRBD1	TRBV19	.	TGTGCCAGTAGTAGACCGATAGACAGGGCCCTCTATAGCAATCAGCCCCAGCATTTT	CASSRPIDRALYSNQPQHF
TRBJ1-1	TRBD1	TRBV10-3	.	TGTGCCATCAGTGGGACAGGTCGGAACACTGAAGCTTTCTTT	CAISGTGRNTEAFF
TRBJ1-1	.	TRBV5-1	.	TGCGCCAGTTCAGGGTCGGATGGCACTGAAGCTTTCTTT	CASSGSDGTEAFF
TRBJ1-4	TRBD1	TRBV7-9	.	TGTGCCAGCTTCCAAACGGTGTCAGGGGGTGAAAAACTGTTTTTT	CASFQTVSGGEKLFF
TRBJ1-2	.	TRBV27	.	TGTGCCAGCAGTTTATTTCCGGGTCTCTATGGCTACACCTTC	CASSLFPGLYGYTF
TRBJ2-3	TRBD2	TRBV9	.	TGTGCCAGCACCGATTACCATGCGGGAGGAACAGATACGCAGTATTTT	CASTDYHAGGTDTQYF
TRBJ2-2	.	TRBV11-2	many	TGTGCCAGCAGCTTTACATTGGTCATCTCGAACACCGGGGAGCTGTTTTTT	CASSFTLVISNTGELFF
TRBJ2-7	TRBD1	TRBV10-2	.	TGCGCCAGCAGTGGGGACAGGATCTCCTACGAGCAGTACTTC	CASSGDRISYEQYF
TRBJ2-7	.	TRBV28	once	TGTGCCAGCACCCCCCCCAGGCACTTATACGAGCAGTACTTC	CASTPPRHLYEQYF
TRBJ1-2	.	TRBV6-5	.	TGTGCCAGCATGCCAGGGGCGTATGGCTACACCTTC	CASMPGAYGYTF